Listed here are 20 T cell receptor beta chains from one sample, sequenced in a study of blood T cell repertoires in COVID-19. Produced via immunoSEQ multiplex PCR; TCRdb's table is partial and in-frame only. The data show 310,000 or so clones, around 89% seen once. Sequences were obtained from peripheral blood. These receptors originate from a man aged 18 to 29 who had recovered from COVID-19.

The V and J genes are TRBV10-1 and TRBJ2-1; the match to TRBD2 covers 10 bases. The germline CDR1 and CDR2 sequences are WNHNN and SYGVQD (reference sequence). The CDR3 spans 14 residues. V shed 3 bases, J shed 7 bases, and the junction held 3 bases outside the gene matches. The CDR3 bases are TGCGCCAGCAGTGAAGGGACTAGCGTAAATGAGCAGTTCTTC. This sequence encodes CASSEGTSVNEQFF.

This clone was found once. Distinct nucleotide sequences in the sample also encode this CDR3. V is TRBV20-1 and J is TRBJ2-1, with D possibly matching TRBD2 (6 bases). Per germline, CDR1 DFQATT and CDR2 SNEGSKA (reference sequence). The CDR3 runs to 12 residues. Trimming left V 3 bases short and J 6 bases short, with 9 bases between. DNA of the CDR3: TGCAGTGCTAGTCCCGGGGGCAATGAGCAGTTCTTC. Amino acids: CSASPGGNEQFF.

The rearrangement uses TRBV7-9 and TRBJ1-4, with D possibly TRBD1 on 6 matching bases. Germline CDR1 reads SEHNR; CDR2 reads FQNEAQ (reference sequence). V gave up 5 bases and J gave up 7 bases, with 20 bases separating them. The CDR3 is 16 residues long. The CDR3 here is CASSTGQPALGEKLFF. The CDR3 DNA follows: TGTGCCAGCAGCACCGGACAGCCAGCTCTGGGTGAAAAACTGTTTTTT.

The chain links TRBV7-3 to TRBJ2-2; D possibly corresponds to TRBD2 (5 bases). The CDR3 spans 15 residues. CDR1 is SGHTA, CDR2 FQGTGA, per germline. V was trimmed by 5 bases and J by 5 bases, leaving 15 bases between them. This chain's CDR3 is CASSQRTSGTGELFF. DNA for the CDR3: TGTGCCAGCAGCCAGCGGACGTCGGGGACCGGGGAGCTGTTTTTT.

In this sample, this clone turned up once. The chain has TRBV12-5 and TRBJ2-1; perhaps TRBD1 as D (5 bases). V dropped 5 bases and J dropped 7 bases, with 21 bases sitting between them. Germline lookup yields CDR1 LGHNT and CDR2 FRNRAP. CDR3 length: 16 amino acids. The CDR3 sequence is CASGTPDRALGNEQFF. CDR3 nucleotide sequence: TGTGCTAGTGGTACTCCCGACAGAGCCCTCGGGAATGAGCAGTTCTTC. The full variable domain, in which reference TRBV12-5 and TRBJ2-1 provide the parts outside the CDR3, is DARVTQTPRHKVTEMGQEVTMRCQPILGHNTVFWYRQTMMQGLELLAYFRNRAPLDDSGMPKDRFSAEMPDATLATLKIQPSEPRDSAVYFCASGTPDRALGNEQFFGPGTRLTVL.

The gene calls are TRBV9 and TRBJ1-1, with D perhaps TRBD1 (6 bases). The CDR3 sequence is 12 residues long. Germline V gives CDR1 SGDLS, CDR2 YYNGEE. V was shortened by 3 bases and J by 7 bases, with 10 bases between the two germline ends. CDR3 protein: CASSGTGLEAFF. DNA of the CDR3: TGTGCCAGCAGCGGAACAGGGCTTGAAGCTTTCTTT.

This rearrangement joins TRBV5-4 to TRBJ2-3, with D unclear. Germline V gene sequence: CDR1 SGHNT, CDR2 YYREEE (reference sequence). V was pared by 5 bases and J by 0 bases, with 16 bases between. This CDR3 has 16 residues. The CDR3 nucleotides read TGTGCCAGCAGTTTCCGACTGGTTTCTAGCACAGATACGCAGTATTTT. Its protein is CASSFRLVSSTDTQYF.

This clone was observed a single time. This sequence joins TRBV4-1 and TRBJ1-2; tentative D call: TRBD1 (5 bases). This CDR3 has 15 residues. Trimming shortened V by 0 bases and J by 0 bases, and 8 bases separated the two germline ends. Germline CDR1 and CDR2: MGHRA and YSYEKL. CDR3 region: CASSQDGATNYGYTF. In nucleotides, the CDR3 is TGCGCCAGCAGCCAAGATGGGGCAACTAACTATGGCTACACCTTC.

The chain combines TRBV2 with TRBJ1-5, with 11 bases aligning to TRBD1. This CDR3 has 17 amino acids. CDR1 is SNHLY, CDR2 FYNNEI, per germline. Trimming took 1 base from V and 6 from J; bases not matched to a gene: 8. CDR3 residues: CASSEVRTGGQGQPQHF. Here the CDR3 DNA reads TGTGCCAGCAGTGAAGTGCGGACAGGGGGCCAGGGTCAGCCCCAGCATTTT.

The V gene is TRBV7-9, the J gene TRBJ2-7, with 11 bases lining up with TRBD1. Germline V gene sequence: CDR1 SEHNR, CDR2 FQNEAQ (reference sequence). The V gene end was trimmed by 4 bases and the J gene end by 2 bases; junction bases not matched to a gene: 1. The CDR3 is 14 amino acids. CDR3 loop: CASSSGQGAYEQYF. DNA for the CDR3: TGTGCCAGCAGCTCGGGACAGGGGGCCTACGAGCAGTACTTC.

This sequence joins TRBV10-3 and TRBJ1-2, with TRBD1 identical over 7 bases. The V and J ends lost 6 bases and 2 bases, in that order; junction bases with no gene match: 6. The CDR3 totals 14 residues. CDR1 and CDR2 from the germline V gene are ENHRY and SYGVKD. In DNA, the CDR3 is TGTGCCATCAGAGGGACAGCTCAAAACTATGGCTACACCTTC. This sequence encodes CAIRGTAQNYGYTF.

The chain links TRBV7-2 to TRBJ2-5; perhaps TRBD1 as D (5 bases). The CDR3 totals 13 residues. Germline V CDR1 and CDR2: SGHTA, FQGNSA. The V end was cut by 1 base, the J end by 3 bases, with 6 bases between. The CDR3 coding sequence is TGTGCCAGCAGCTTAGGACAGAAAGAGACCCAGTACTTC. Translating gives CASSLGQKETQYF.

The V and J genes are TRBV11-2 and TRBJ2-5; 10 positions agree with TRBD1. This CDR3 is built from 16 residues. CDR1 is SGHAT, CDR2 FQNNGV, per germline. Unmatched junction bases numbered 9, after V lost 5 bases and J lost 3 bases. The CDR3 region is CASSPHPGTGEETQYF. The CDR3 DNA reads TGTGCCAGCAGCCCCCACCCGGGGACAGGGGAAGAGACCCAGTACTTC.

J is TRBJ1-5 and V is TRBV30; TRBD1 agrees at 7 bases. Germline V gives CDR1 GTSNPN, CDR2 SVGIG (reference sequence). Trimming took 0 bases from V and 4 from J; bases not matched to a gene: 3. The CDR3 consists of 14 residues. Here the CDR3 DNA reads TGTGCCTGGAGTGTGGGACAGCCTAATCAGCCCCAGCATTTT. Protein: CAWSVGQPNQPQHF.

The chain employs TRBV6-2 or TRBV6-3 and TRBJ1-4; 10 bases fit TRBD1. Trimming took 6 bases from V and 9 from J; bases not matched to a gene: 7. Germline-derived CDR1 and CDR2 are MNHEY and SVGEGT. There are 14 residues in the CDR3. The CDR3 DNA reads as TGTGCCAGCAGCCTGGGACAGGGGATGAAAAAACTGTTTTTT. Translation gives CASSLGQGMKKLFF.

DNA for the CDR3: TGCGCCAGCAGCTTGGAGGGGGTGATTATGATCGACGAGCAGTACTTC. Translated, it gives CASSLEGVIMIDEQYF. The chain combines TRBV5-1 with TRBJ2-7, with D maybe TRBD1 (6 bases). Per germline, CDR1 SGHRS and CDR2 YFSETQ. The ends were cut back, 0 bases at V and 5 bases at J, with 18 bases in the middle. The CDR3 contains 16 residues.

The chain has TRBV5-6 and TRBJ1-2; D perhaps matches TRBD1 (5 bases). The V end was cut by 3 bases, the J end by 8 bases, with 14 bases between. Germline V gene sequence: CDR1 SGHDT, CDR2 YYEEEE. The CDR3 covers 13 residues. The CDR3 protein is CASSSSAGQGYTF. CDR3 DNA sequence: TGTGCCAGCAGCTCATCGGCAGGGCAAGGCTACACCTTC.

The chain joins TRBV19 to TRBJ2-3; D is possibly TRBD1 (5 bases). This CDR3 spans 15 amino acids. The V end lost 5 bases, the J end lost 4 bases, and 16 bases lay between the germline ends. Per germline, CDR1 LNHDA and CDR2 SQIVND (reference sequence). CDR3 in DNA: TGTGCCAGTAGTTCAGGGAATTGGATCGCAGATACGCAGTATTTT. This sequence encodes CASSSGNWIADTQYF.

The gene calls are TRBV3-1 (or the pseudogene TRBV3-2) and TRBJ1-5; D gene unclear. V lost 5 bases and J 6 bases, leaving 14 bases between the germline ends. The germline V gene encodes CDR1 LGHDT and CDR2 YNNKEL (reference sequence). This CDR3 contains 14 residues. CDR3 region: CASSVRMLGQPQHF. The DNA of the CDR3 is TGTGCCAGCAGCGTGCGGATGCTGGGTCAGCCCCAGCATTTT.

This clone was seen more than once but under ten times. This CDR3 reads CASIGGGPEAFF. CDR3 nucleotide sequence: TGTGCCAGCATAGGCGGGGGGCCAGAAGCTTTCTTT. The chain uses TRBV2 and TRBJ1-1; D possibly corresponds to TRBD1 (6 bases). Germline CDR1 SNHLY, CDR2 FYNNEI. This CDR3 comprises 12 residues. V lost 7 bases, J lost 8 bases, and 14 bases lay in between.